This TCR beta chain is from a study of Ad26.COV2.S vaccination and SARS-CoV-2 variants. The protocol was immunoSEQ multiplex PCR, while the TCRdb copy is restricted to in-frame clones and leaves out a portion. Among hundreds of thousands of clones listed, 80% to 90% were seen once. Treatment: some 20 received Ad26.COV2.S at low or high dose, single or two shots; five or six received placebo; per-sample allocation not given. Sampling was done on day 63 after the first vaccine or placebo injection. This CDR3 comprises 12 residues. V was shortened by 2 bases and J by 6 bases, with 7 bases between the two germline ends. The V gene's germline CDR1 is SEHNR and CDR2 FQNEAQ (reference sequence).

V gene TRBV7-9 combines with J gene TRBJ1-1; the D is unclear. The TCR originated in a person between 18 and 65 years old who received the Ad26.COV2.S COVID-19 vaccine or a placebo. Sequencing was performed on peripheral blood, taken in a trial of Ad26.COV2.S vaccine versus placebo. CDR3 amino acids: CASSLLSAEAFF. The CDR3 region has the DNA TGTGCCAGCAGCTTATTGAGCGCTGAAGCTTTCTTT. Combining the CDR3 with reference TRBV7-9 and TRBJ1-1 gives the whole variable domain DTGVSQNPRHKITKRGQNVTFRCDPISEHNRLYWYRQTLGQGPEFLTYFQNEAQLEKSRLLSDRFSAERPKGSFSTLEIQRTEQGDSAMYLCASSLLSAEAFFGQGTRLTVV.